This T cell receptor (beta chain) is drawn from a study of blood T cell repertoires in COVID-19. About the study: The samples span acute and convalescent COVID-19 from the United States, Italy and Spain. Sources were T cells, B-cell-depleted T cells, or PBMCs; the material itself was cDNA or gDNA.

The authors' processing: Reference gene primer amplification gave estimated nucleated cell counts. Libraries were prepared by immunoSEQ multiplex PCR; TCRdb keeps only in-frame clonotypes and omits some of them. Clone size and V and J calls were adopted from that table, with D and trimming inferred from the DNA. The table lists about 27,000 clones, 85% to 90% of them singletons, with roughly 3.1% in the top ten. The V gene end was trimmed by 3 bases and the J gene end by 10 bases; junction bases not matched to a gene: 15. The CDR3 runs 16 residues. Germline CDR1 reads KGHSH; CDR2 reads LQKENI. The sequenced sample consisted of peripheral blood. The clonotype originates from a human donor in a cohort sampled during active COVID-19. The V gene is TRBV18, the J gene TRBJ2-3, with 8 positions matching TRBD1. CDR3 protein: CASSPRGTGGVVAQYF. CDR3 coding DNA: TGTGCCAGCTCACCGAGGGGGACAGGCGGCGTTGTTGCGCAGTATTTT.